This T cell receptor beta chain was sequenced for a study of T-cell memory formation after mild COVID-19. Study as a whole: For the most part, TCR clusters were specific to one donor.

Study-level points and caveats: Among clones contracting day 15 to 85, CD4/CD8 was balanced, whereas later expanders leaned CD4+. Clones that contracted clustered mainly in CM and EM if CD4+ and in EMRA if CD8+.

This clonotype has just a few counts. The antigen remains unidentified. CDR3 length equals 14 residues. Germline V gene sequence: CDR1 LGHNA, CDR2 YNFKEQ. V was shortened by 0 bases and J by 2 bases, with 5 bases between the two germline ends. Using constant-segment primers, 5'RACE produced TCR alpha and TCR beta cDNA libraries carrying sample barcodes and UMIs. TCRdb processed the 5' RACE reads anew with MiXCR; each CDR3 protein has one entry. The sample includes fewer than 150,000 distinct CDR3 sequences, around a fifth of them seen just once. The sample was PBMCs or a T cell subset sorted from them (not recorded which). The V call is TRBV4-2, the J call TRBJ1-3; D ambiguous. This receptor was obtained from a young man who had mild COVID-19 (a few samples of this study predate the infection). Cell type and time point are not known. CDR3 sequence reads: CASSQESPGNTIYF. The CDR3 DNA sequence: TGTGCCAGCAGCCAAGAGTCTCCTGGAAACACCATATATTTT.